This entry features one T cell receptor beta chain sequence. Its matching antigen is unknown. Clones were read by immunoSEQ multiplex PCR, and TCRdb kept only the in-frame ones, dropping some. The repertoire holds tens of thousands of clones, roughly 71% seen once, with approximately 3.8% in the top ten. V gave up 2 bases and J gave up 7 bases, with 12 bases separating them. This CDR3 comprises 15 residues. Germline CDR1 MNHEY, CDR2 SVGAGI. The data derive from a study of radiotherapy plus CTLA-4 blockade in lung cancer. Overall study results and limits: Reports identified early blood T cell clone dynamics, with interferon-beta, as the best response predictor.

The chain is built from TRBV6-5 and TRBJ1-6, with D possibly TRBD1 on 5 matching bases. Sequenced here: peripheral blood, sampled from a patient treated with radiotherapy plus ipilimumab. This TCR derives from a human donor with non-small cell lung cancer who had stable disease on radiotherapy plus ipilimumab. The CDR3 bases are TGTGCCAGCAGTTACGGGGCTATGGCAAATTCACCCCTCCACTTT. Protein: CASSYGAMANSPLHF.